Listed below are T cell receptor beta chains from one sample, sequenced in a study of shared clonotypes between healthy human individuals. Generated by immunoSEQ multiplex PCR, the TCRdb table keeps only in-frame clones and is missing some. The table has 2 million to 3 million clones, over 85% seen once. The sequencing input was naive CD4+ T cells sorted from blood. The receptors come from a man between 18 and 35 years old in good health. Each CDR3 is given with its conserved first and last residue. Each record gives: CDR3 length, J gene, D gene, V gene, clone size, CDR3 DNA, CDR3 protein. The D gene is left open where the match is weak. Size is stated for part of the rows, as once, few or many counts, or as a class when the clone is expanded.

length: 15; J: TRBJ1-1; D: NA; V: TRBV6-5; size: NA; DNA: TGTGCCAGCCGAGTGGCCAGGGACCCAACCACCAAAGCTTTCTTT; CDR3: CASRVARDPTTKAFF
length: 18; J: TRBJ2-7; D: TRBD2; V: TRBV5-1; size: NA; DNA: TGCGCCAGCAGCTTGGAGGGACTAGCGGGAGGGCAAAGTCGCGAGCAGTACTTC; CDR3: CASSLEGLAGGQSREQYF
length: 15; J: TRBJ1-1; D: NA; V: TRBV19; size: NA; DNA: TGTGCCAGTAGTATATTGGGGCAGGGAGGGACTGAAGCTTTCTTT; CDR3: CASSILGQGGTEAFF
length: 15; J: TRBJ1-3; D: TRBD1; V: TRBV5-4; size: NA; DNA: TGTGCCAGCAGCGGGACAGGGGGAGGTGGAAACACCATATATTTT; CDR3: CASSGTGGGGNTIYF
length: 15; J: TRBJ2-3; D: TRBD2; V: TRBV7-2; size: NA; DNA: TGTGCCAGCAGCTTAAGCGGGGAGTTGGTAGATACGCAGTATTTT; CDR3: CASSLSGELVDTQYF
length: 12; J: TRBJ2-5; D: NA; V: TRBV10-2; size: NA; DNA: TGCGCCAGCAGTGGGGACCTGGGGACCCAGTACTTC; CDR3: CASSGDLGTQYF
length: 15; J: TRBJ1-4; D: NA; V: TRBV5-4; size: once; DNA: TGTGCCAGCAGCCTGAGAGGGGGACCTAATGAAAAACTGTTTTTT; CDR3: CASSLRGGPNEKLFF
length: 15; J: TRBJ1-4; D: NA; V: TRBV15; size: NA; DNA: TGTGCCACCAGCTCGGGGGGGGCAACTAATGAAAAACTGTTTTTT; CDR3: CATSSGGATNEKLFF
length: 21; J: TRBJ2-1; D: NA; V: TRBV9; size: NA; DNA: TGTGCCAGCAGCGTAGAGACTCAAGTGAGATACGGGGGCTACTCCTACAATGAGCAGTTCTTC; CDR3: CASSVETQVRYGGYSYNEQFF
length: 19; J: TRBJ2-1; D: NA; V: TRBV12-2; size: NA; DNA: TGTGCAAGTCGCTTCAAAGGGCTAGCGGGAGGGAGCTCCTACAATGAGCAGTTCTTC; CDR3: CASRFKGLAGGSSYNEQFF
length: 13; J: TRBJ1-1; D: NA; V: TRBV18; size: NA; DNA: TGTGCCAGCTCAGAGGACAGGAACACTGAAGCTTTCTTT; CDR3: CASSEDRNTEAFF
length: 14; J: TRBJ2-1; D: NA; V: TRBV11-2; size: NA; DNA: TGTGCCAGCAGCTTAGATCAACAGAACAATGAGCAGTTCTTC; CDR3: CASSLDQQNNEQFF
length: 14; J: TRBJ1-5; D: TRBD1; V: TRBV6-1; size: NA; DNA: TGTGCCAGCAGTCCTGACAGGGGAGGTCAGCCCCAGCATTTT; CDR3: CASSPDRGGQPQHF
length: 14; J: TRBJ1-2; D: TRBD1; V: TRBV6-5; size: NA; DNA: TGTGCCAGCAGCCCACTCAGGGGGCTTAATGGCTACACCTTC; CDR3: CASSPLRGLNGYTF
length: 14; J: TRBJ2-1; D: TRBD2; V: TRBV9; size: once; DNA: TGTGCCAGCTCCGGACTAGCGGTCCTCGGTGAGCAGTTCTTC; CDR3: CASSGLAVLGEQFF
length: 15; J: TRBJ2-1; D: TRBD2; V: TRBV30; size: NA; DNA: TGTGCCTGGAGTTTTAGCGGGGGGGCCTACAATGAGCAGTTCTTC; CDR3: CAWSFSGGAYNEQFF
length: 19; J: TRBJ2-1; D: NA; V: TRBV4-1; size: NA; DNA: TGCGCCAGCAGCCAAGCCTTTGGCGGGGCAGATATTTACTACAATGAGCAGTTCTTC; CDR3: CASSQAFGGADIYYNEQFF
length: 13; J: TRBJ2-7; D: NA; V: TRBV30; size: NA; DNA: TGTGCCTGCGGGACTCTTAACACCTACGAGCAGTACTTC; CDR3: CACGTLNTYEQYF
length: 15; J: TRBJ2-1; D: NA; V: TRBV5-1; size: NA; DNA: TGCGCCAGCAGCTTGACTGGTGGCTCCTACAATGAGCAGTTCTTC; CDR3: CASSLTGGSYNEQFF
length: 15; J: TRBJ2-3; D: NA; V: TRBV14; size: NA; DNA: TGTGCCACCAGCCGTCGAGGTAGCGGCACAGATACGCAGTATTTT; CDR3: CATSRRGSGTDTQYF
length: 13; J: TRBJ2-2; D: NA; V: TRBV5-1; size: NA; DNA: TGCGCCAGCAGCCAGGGACTCCCCGGGGAGCTGTTTTTT; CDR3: CASSQGLPGELFF
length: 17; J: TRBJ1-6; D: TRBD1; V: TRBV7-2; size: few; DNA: TGTGCCAGCAGCTTACGACAGGGAGGGGGATATAATTCACCCCTCCACTTT; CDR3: CASSLRQGGGYNSPLHF
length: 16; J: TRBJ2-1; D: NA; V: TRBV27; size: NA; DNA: TGTGCCAGCAGTCCAGCCGGGGCCCCAAGAGGCAATGAGCAGTTCTTC; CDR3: CASSPAGAPRGNEQFF
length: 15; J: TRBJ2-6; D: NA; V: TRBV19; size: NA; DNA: TGTGCCAGTAGTCCCATTAGCTCTGGGGCCAACGTCCTGACTTTC; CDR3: CASSPISSGANVLTF
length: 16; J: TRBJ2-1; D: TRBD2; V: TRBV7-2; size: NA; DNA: TGTGCCAGCAGTCGAGGGACTAGCGGGAATAACAATGAGCAGTTCTTC; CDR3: CASSRGTSGNNNEQFF
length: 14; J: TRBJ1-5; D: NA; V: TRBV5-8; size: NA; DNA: TGTGCCAGCAGCTTAAGGAGAGGTGGTCAGCCCCAGCATTTT; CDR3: CASSLRRGGQPQHF
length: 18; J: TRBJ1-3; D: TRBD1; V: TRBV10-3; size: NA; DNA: TGTGCCATCAGTGGGGGACAGGGAAGTGTTCTATCTGGAAACACCATATATTTT; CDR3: CAISGGQGSVLSGNTIYF
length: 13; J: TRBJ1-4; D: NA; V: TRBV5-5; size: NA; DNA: TGTGCCAGCAGCTTGGTCGGGAGTGAAAAACTGTTTTTT; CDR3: CASSLVGSEKLFF
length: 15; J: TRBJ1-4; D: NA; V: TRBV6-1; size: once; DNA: TGTGCCAGCATGAGGGCTTCTGCAACTAATGAAAAACTGTTTTTT; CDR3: CASMRASATNEKLFF
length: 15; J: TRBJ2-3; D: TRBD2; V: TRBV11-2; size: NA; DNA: TGTGCCAGCAGGACCGGGACTAGCGGGGCCGAGGGGCAGTATTTT; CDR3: CASRTGTSGAEGQYF
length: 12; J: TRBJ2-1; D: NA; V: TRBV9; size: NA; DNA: TGTGCCAGCAGCGGTAGAAACAATGAGCAGTTCTTC; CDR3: CASSGRNNEQFF
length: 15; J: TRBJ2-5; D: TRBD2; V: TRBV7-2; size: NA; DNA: TGTGCCAGCAGCTACCGAGGAGCGGGAGTAGAGACCCAGTACTTC; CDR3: CASSYRGAGVETQYF
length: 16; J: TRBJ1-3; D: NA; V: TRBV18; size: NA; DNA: TGTGCCAGCTCACCATCTTCCGGAGTTGGAGGAAACACCATATATTTT; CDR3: CASSPSSGVGGNTIYF
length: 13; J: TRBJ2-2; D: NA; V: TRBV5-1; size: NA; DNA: TGCGCCAGCAGCTTGGCCCTTGAGGGGAAGCTGTTTTTT; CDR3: CASSLALEGKLFF
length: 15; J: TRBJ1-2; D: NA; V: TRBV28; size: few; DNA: TGTGCCAGCAGCCTGGCCTCGTCTGCCCAGGCTGGCTACACCTTC; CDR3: CASSLASSAQAGYTF
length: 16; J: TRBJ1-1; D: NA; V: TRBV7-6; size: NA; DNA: TGTGCCAGCAGCTTAGTGGGAGTAGGGGCGAACACTGAAGCTTTCTTT; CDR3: CASSLVGVGANTEAFF
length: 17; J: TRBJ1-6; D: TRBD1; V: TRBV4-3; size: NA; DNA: TGCGCCAGCAGCCAAGAACCGGGACAGGGTTTCCCTTCACCCCTCCACTTT; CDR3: CASSQEPGQGFPSPLHF
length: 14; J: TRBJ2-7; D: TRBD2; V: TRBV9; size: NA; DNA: TGTGCCAGCAGCTCCCGGACTAGCGACAACGAGCAGTACTTC; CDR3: CASSSRTSDNEQYF
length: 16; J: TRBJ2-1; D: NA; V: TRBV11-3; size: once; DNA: TGTGCCAGCAGCTTAGAGGGCCAGGGGCGCGGGAATGAGCAGTTCTTC; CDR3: CASSLEGQGRGNEQFF
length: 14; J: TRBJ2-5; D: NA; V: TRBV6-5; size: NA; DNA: TGTGCCAGCAGCTGGGGACGGCTTAAAGAGACCCAGTACTTC; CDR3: CASSWGRLKETQYF
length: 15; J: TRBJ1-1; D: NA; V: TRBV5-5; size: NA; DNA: TGTGCCAGCAGCTTGGCGGGACAAACCAACACTGAAGCTTTCTTT; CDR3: CASSLAGQTNTEAFF
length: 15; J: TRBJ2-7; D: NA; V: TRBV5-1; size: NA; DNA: TGCGCCAGCAGCTTGGAAGCCCTGAGCTCCTACGAGCAGTACTTC; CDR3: CASSLEALSSYEQYF
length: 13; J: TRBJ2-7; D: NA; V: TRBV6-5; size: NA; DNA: TGTGCCAGCACTGGTTCCCATGGAGACGAGCAGTACTTC; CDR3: CASTGSHGDEQYF
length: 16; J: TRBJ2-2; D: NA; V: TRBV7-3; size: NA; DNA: TGTGCCAGCAGCTTGGATAGTAGGGGTAACGCCGGGGAGCTGTTTTTT; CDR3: CASSLDSRGNAGELFF
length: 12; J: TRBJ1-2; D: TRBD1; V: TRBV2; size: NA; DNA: TGTGCCAGCGGGAGGGACAGCTATGGCTACACCTTC; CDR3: CASGRDSYGYTF
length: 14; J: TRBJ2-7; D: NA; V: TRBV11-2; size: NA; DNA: TGTGCCAGCAGCGTAGGGGTCCGGAGTGACGAGCAGTACTTC; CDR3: CASSVGVRSDEQYF
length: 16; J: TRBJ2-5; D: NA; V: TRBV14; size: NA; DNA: TGTGCCAGCAGCCAAGATTTGGGCCAGGTCGGGGAGACCCAGTACTTC; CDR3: CASSQDLGQVGETQYF
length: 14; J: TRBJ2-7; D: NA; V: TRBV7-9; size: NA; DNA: TGTGCCAGCAGCTTAGTAGGCCTTGGGGGCCAAACGGACTTC; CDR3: CASSLVGLGGQTDF
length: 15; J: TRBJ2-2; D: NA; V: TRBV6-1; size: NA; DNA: TGTGCCAGCGTCGGTGGAGGGACCTACACCGGGGAGCTGTTTTTT; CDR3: CASVGGGTYTGELFF